The next 12 T cell receptor beta chains were all read from a single sample in a study of CD8 T cells in ankylosing spondylitis. TCRdb processed the 5' RACE reads anew with MiXCR; each CDR3 protein has one entry. The data contain 150,000 to 200,000 distinct CDR3 sequences, approximately 10% of them singletons. Sequenced sample: blood, either unsorted or a sorted T cell fraction (not recorded which). These receptors were taken from a male donor with ankylosing spondylitis or in good health (not recorded which).

This clonotype was detected a few times. No conserved phenylalanine or tryptophan ends this CDR3, so it is likely a read error. It is unclear where the CDR3 begins or ends on the DNA, so no DNA is shown, and the CDR3 is as TCRdb lists it. The chain is built from TRBV10-1 and TRBJ1-5; the table assigns TRBD1, which was not confirmed against the DNA. Germline V gives CDR1 WNHNN, CDR2 SYGVQD (reference sequence). With termini counted, the CDR3 has 11 amino acids. The CDR3 here is CASIWHGTGGL.

In regard to this clonotype: This could be a read error, since a much larger clone is one nucleotide away. The V and J genes are TRBV28 and TRBJ1-2; D gene ambiguous. Trimming removed 7 bases from V and 5 bases from J, with 17 bases in between. The germline V gene encodes CDR1 MDHEN and CDR2 SYDVKM. CDR3 length equals 14 residues. As DNA, the CDR3 is TGTGCCAGCATTGGAGGGCCTGGAGCTTATGGCTACACCTTC. Its protein is CASIGGPGAYGYTF.

This clonotype was picked up many times. This chain connects TRBV12-3 or TRBV12-4 to TRBJ1-5; no clear D gene. This CDR3 comprises 14 residues. V lost 2 bases and J lost 2, with 7 bases in between. The CDR3 loop reads CASSLMGGNQPQHF. The CDR3 DNA reads TGTGCCAGCAGTTTAATGGGAGGCAATCAGCCCCAGCATTTT.

The rearrangement joins TRBV7-2 to TRBJ1-2; 7 bases align to TRBD1. Germline V lookup: CDR1 SGHTA, CDR2 FQGNSA. V was pared by 5 bases and J by 10 bases, with 13 bases of the junction left unmatched. The CDR3 runs 14 residues. The CDR3 spells CASSHTDRVYLYTF. CDR3 coding DNA: TGTGCCAGCAGCCATACAGACAGGGTCTATCTCTACACCTTC.

This clonotype was detected a few times. The V and J genes are TRBV12-3 or TRBV12-4 and TRBJ2-1; TRBD2 matches at 8 bases. The CDR3 covers 17 residues. Trimming took 4 bases from V and 0 from J; bases not matched to a gene: 8. As DNA, the CDR3 is TGTGCCAGCAGTTGGGCGGGAGGACCCTTCTCCTACAATGAGCAGTTCTTC. Amino acids: CASSWAGGPFSYNEQFF.

The chain links TRBV5-1 to TRBJ2-5; 16 bases are a match to TRBD2. The CDR3 runs 17 residues. CDR1 and CDR2 (germline): SGHRS, YFSETQ. Losses at the gene ends were 4 bases for V and 2 bases for J; bases not matched to a gene: 5. The CDR3 DNA reads as TGCGCCAGCAGCGCGGGACTAGCGGGGGGGCTACAAGAGACCCAGTACTTC. This translates into CASSAGLAGGLQETQYF.

This clonotype was observed at least ten times. This chain uses TRBV6-2 or TRBV6-3 with TRBJ1-1; D is uncertain. Trimming removed 2 bases from V and 6 bases from J, with 19 bases in between. The CDR3 covers 16 residues. Germline lookup yields CDR1 MNHEY and CDR2 SVGEGT. The CDR3 region is CASSYAHSGARAEAFF. CDR3 DNA: TGTGCCAGCAGTTACGCCCACAGTGGAGCCCGGGCTGAAGCTTTCTTT.

As to this clonotype: A clone one base away is much larger, so this may be a read error. This chain links TRBV20-1 with TRBJ1-4, with D perhaps TRBD1 (6 bases). Germline V gives CDR1 DFQATT, CDR2 SNEGSKA (reference sequence). Trimming shortened V by 3 bases and J by 7 bases, and 15 bases separated the two germline ends. The CDR3 is 14 residues long. As DNA, the CDR3 is TGCAGTGCTAGCATCTGGGACAAAGGTGAAAAACTGTTTTTT. Protein product: CSASIWDKGEKLFF.

The sample holds many counts of this clonotype. This chain connects TRBV6-1 to TRBJ1-5, with unresolved D. The germline CDR1 and CDR2 sequences are MNHNS and SASEGT. The CDR3 is made up of 13 amino acids. V lost 6 bases, J lost 6 bases, and 12 bases lay in between. DNA of the CDR3: TGTGCCAGCAGACCGGCACCTAGTCAGCCCCAGCATTTT. As protein: CASRPAPSQPQHF.

Many counts were recorded for this clonotype. The rearrangement joins TRBV10-3 to TRBJ1-3, with 11 bases that match TRBD1. CDR3 length: 15 amino acids. J was trimmed by 2 bases and V by 8 bases; bases with no gene match: 5. Looked up from germline, CDR1 is ENHRY and CDR2 is SYGVKD. The CDR3 nucleotides read TGTGCCATCCTACCGGGACAGGGGGCTGGAAACACCATATATTTT. The encoded protein is CAILPGQGAGNTIYF.

This clonotype was detected only a few times. The gene calls are TRBV5-1 and TRBJ2-5; D is unresolved. Germline CDR1 is SGHRS and CDR2 is YFSETQ. V lost 3 bases, J lost 5 bases, and 23 bases lay in between. The CDR3 has 17 amino acids. DNA for the CDR3: TGCGCCAGCAGCTCCCCCCCCCAGAGTAGCTCCCAGGAGACCCAGTACTTC. Translating gives CASSSPPQSSSQETQYF.

At least ten counts were recorded for this clonotype. This chain joins TRBV10-2 and TRBJ2-1; 8 bases are shared with TRBD2. J was trimmed by 9 bases and V by 3 bases; bases with no gene match: 7. The CDR3 spans 14 residues. Germline loops: CDR1 WSHSY, CDR2 SAAADI. CDR3: CASSDIGRETEQFF. The CDR3 nucleotides are TGCGCCAGCAGTGACATCGGGAGGGAAACTGAGCAGTTCTTC.